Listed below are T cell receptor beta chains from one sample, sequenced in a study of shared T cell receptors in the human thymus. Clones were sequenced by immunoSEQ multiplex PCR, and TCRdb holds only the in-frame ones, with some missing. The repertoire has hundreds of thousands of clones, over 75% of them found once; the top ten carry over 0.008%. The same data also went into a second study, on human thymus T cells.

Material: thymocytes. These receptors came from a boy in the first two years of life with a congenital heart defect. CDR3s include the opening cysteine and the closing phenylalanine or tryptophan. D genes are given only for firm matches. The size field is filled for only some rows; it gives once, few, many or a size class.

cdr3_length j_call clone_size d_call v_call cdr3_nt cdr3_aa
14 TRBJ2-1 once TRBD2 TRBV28 TGTGGTACAATAGCGGGAGGCTCCCACAATGAGCAGTTCTTC CGTIAGGSHNEQFF
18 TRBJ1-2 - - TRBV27 TGTGCCAGCAGTTTATTGGGGGGAGGCGGCTACCAGAACTATGGCTACACCTTC CASSLLGGGGYQNYGYTF
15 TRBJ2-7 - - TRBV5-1 TGCGCCAGCAGCTTACAGACGGAGGGATTATACGAGCAGTACTTC CASSLQTEGLYEQYF
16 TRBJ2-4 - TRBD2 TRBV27 TGTGCCAGCAGTTTAGGAGCTAGCGGGAGCGGAAACATTCAGTACTTC CASSLGASGSGNIQYF
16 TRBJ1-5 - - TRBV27 TGTGCCAGCAGTTTATACAGGCCTAATAGCAATCAGCCCCAGCATTTT CASSLYRPNSNQPQHF
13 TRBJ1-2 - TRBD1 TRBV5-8 TGTGCCAGCAGTAGACAGGGGGCTCGTGGCTACACCTTC CASSRQGARGYTF
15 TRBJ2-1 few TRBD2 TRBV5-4 TGTGCCAGCAGCCCCACTAGCGGGGGGGTAAATGAGCAGTTCTTC CASSPTSGGVNEQFF
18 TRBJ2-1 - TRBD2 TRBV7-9 TGTGCCAGCAGCTTCGGGACTAGCGGGACCAGCTCCTACAATGAGCAGTTCTTC CASSFGTSGTSSYNEQFF
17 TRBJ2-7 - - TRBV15 TGTGCCACCAGCAGAGATCTATTAGCGCTACTAAACTACGAGCAGTACTTC CATSRDLLALLNYEQYF
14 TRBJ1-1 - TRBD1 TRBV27 TGTGCCAGCAGGCCGACAGGGAAGAACACTGAAGCTTTCTTT CASRPTGKNTEAFF
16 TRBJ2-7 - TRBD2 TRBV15 TGTGCCACCAGCAGAGAAGGGAGGGGTCTTTCCTACGAGCAGTACTTC CATSREGRGLSYEQYF
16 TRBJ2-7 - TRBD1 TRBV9 TGTGCCAGCAGCGTAGTAGGACAGGGGCTACCTAGCGAGCAGTACTTC CASSVVGQGLPSEQYF
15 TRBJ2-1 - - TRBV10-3 TGTGCCATCAGTGCCGGGGATTCTGCCTACAATGAGCAGTTCTTC CAISAGDSAYNEQFF
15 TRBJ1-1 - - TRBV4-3 TGCGCCAGCAGCCCGAAAGACAGTTCGGATACTGAAGCTTTCTTT CASSPKDSSDTEAFF
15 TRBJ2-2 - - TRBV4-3 TGCGCCAGCAGCCAAGATGGGTGTGAGGTCGGGGAGCTGTTTTTT CASSQDGCEVGELFF
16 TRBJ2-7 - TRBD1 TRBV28 TGTGCCAGCACTTTACGGGGGACAGGGGGCTTAGGCGAGCAGTACTTC CASTLRGTGGLGEQYF
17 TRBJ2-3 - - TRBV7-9 TGTGCCAGCAGCTTAACGAGGGTGACTCCCTACACAGATACGCAGTATTTT CASSLTRVTPYTDTQYF
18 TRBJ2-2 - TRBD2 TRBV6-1 TGTGCCAGCAGTGCAAAACGGGCTAGCGGGGAAAACACCGGGGAGCTGTTTTTT CASSAKRASGENTGELFF
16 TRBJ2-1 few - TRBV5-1 TGCGCCAGCAGCTTCACGCAAGGGGTTCCCTACAATGAGCAGTTCTTC CASSFTQGVPYNEQFF
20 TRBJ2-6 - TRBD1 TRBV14 TGTGCCAGCAGCCACCGGGACAGGGTTAAATACAGCTCTGGGGCCAACGTCCTGACTTTC CASSHRDRVKYSSGANVLTF
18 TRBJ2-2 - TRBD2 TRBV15 TGTGCCACCAGCAGAGTCACTAGCGGGAGTAGGTACACCGGGGAGCTGTTTTTT CATSRVTSGSRYTGELFF
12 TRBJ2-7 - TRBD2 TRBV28 TGTGCCAGCAGTTTCGGGGGGAAGGAGCAGTACTTC CASSFGGKEQYF